The entry below describes one T cell receptor (beta chain). Around 490 nanograms of biopsy DNA per sample underwent TCRB immunosequencing. Sequenced by immunoSEQ multiplex PCR; TCRdb stores in-frame clones only, minus some. Of several thousand clones detected, around 93% appear once; the ten largest clones hold 1.6%. These data belong to a study of T cell repertoires in ileal Crohn's disease. Included were adult ileal or ileocolonic Crohn's patients indicated for ileocolonic resection. Germline values: CDR1 SQVTM, CDR2 ANQGSEA. The ends were cut back, 4 bases at V and 4 bases at J, with 10 bases in the middle. The CDR3 contains 12 residues.

The sequencing input was ileal tissue. The TCR sequence derives from an adult with Crohn's disease. The V and J genes are TRBV29-1 and TRBJ2-5; possible D gene TRBD2, 5 bases. DNA of the CDR3: TGCAGCGTTGGAGGGTGGGGAGAGACCCAGTACTTC. Translating it yields CSVGGWGETQYF.